Listed below are T cell receptor beta chains from one sample, sequenced in a study of CD8+ T cells in alopecia areata. TCRdb's table, derived via immunoSEQ multiplex PCR, lists solely in-frame clones and lacks some. The sample carries more than 90,000 clones, around 60% recorded once. The specimen was CD8+ T cells sorted from blood, collected at week 4, from a patient treated with tofacitinib. All receptors derive from a human donor with alopecia areata. CDR3s include the opening cysteine and the closing phenylalanine or tryptophan.

v_gene	j_gene	CDR3aa
TRBV15	TRBJ1-2	CATSRDQGGGFGYTF
TRBV14	TRBJ2-7	CASSPRSSYEQYF
TRBV13	TRBJ2-1	CASSLEVGDYNEQFF
TRBV6-5	TRBJ1-1	CASSYGAGGAEAFF
TRBV7-9	TRBJ1-4	CASSSYVGPAGEKLFF
TRBV29-1	TRBJ2-5	CSVEVAGGQETQYF
TRBV29-1	TRBJ2-7	CSVGHRGVGYEQYF
TRBV7-6	TRBJ2-5	CASSLESSGGPGETQYF
TRBV4-1	TRBJ1-5	CASSQVMNQPQHF
TRBV2	TRBJ1-2	CASSVVDGYTF
TRBV5-6	TRBJ2-1	CASSLASGREQFF
TRBV7-8	TRBJ2-4	CASSLGSGGHIQYF
TRBV10-3	TRBJ2-2	CASSDKNTGELFF
TRBV2	TRBJ2-1	CASSGEDVGNEQFF
TRBV4-1	TRBJ2-7	CASSLTPPGTPAEQYF
TRBV7-2	TRBJ2-7	CASSPPTGEGQYF
TRBV27	TRBJ2-1	CASSLAGVAVGFNEQFF
TRBV4-1	TRBJ2-7	CASSQGTGVEQYF
TRBV4-1	TRBJ1-5	CASSQVLQKGNQPQHF
TRBV6-5	TRBJ1-1	CASIGGAVSEAFF
TRBV15	TRBJ2-6	CATSRGTDSGANVLTF
TRBV7-9	TRBJ2-1	CASSQGLAPYNEQFF
TRBV6-5	TRBJ2-5	CASSYASSGQETQYF
TRBV2	TRBJ2-6	CASRLRSGANVLTF
TRBV18	TRBJ2-1	CASSVDGSSYNEQFF
TRBV30	TRBJ2-7	CAWSDPAGRGVHEQYF
TRBV21-1	TRBJ2-7	CASSGGPPAEQYF
TRBV4-3	TRBJ2-2	CASSAGYRSTGELFF
TRBV13	TRBJ1-1	CASSSTGDTEAFF
TRBV7-2	TRBJ1-2	CASSSNPRGTGDGYTF
TRBV7-6	TRBJ1-6	CASSLAGQGDSPLHF
TRBV30	TRBJ1-2	CAWSESRRGYTF
TRBV4-3	TRBJ2-3	CASSQDLVLAGTDTQYF
TRBV7-9	TRBJ2-1	CASREPGCEQFF
TRBV28	TRBJ2-7	CASSLLGMSNEQYF
TRBV10-3	TRBJ2-4	CAISDGNQGPRAKNIQYF
TRBV5-1	TRBJ1-2	CASSYTGGGYGYTF
TRBV27	TRBJ2-1	CASGHNEQFF
TRBV5-1	TRBJ2-7	CASSLGYTSRQGTSYEQYF
TRBV27	TRBJ1-4	CASSLLGREEGEKLFF
TRBV30	TRBJ2-7	CAWSQGYEQYF
TRBV4-1	TRBJ2-7	CASSQRLAGYSYEQYF
TRBV27	TRBJ2-5	CASSARLAGDETQYF
TRBV30	TRBJ2-3	CALLSGLAGDTQYF
TRBV14	TRBJ2-7	CASSQERGTSYEQYF
TRBV28	TRBJ1-5	CASSLVRGQPQHF
TRBV7-9	TRBJ1-2	CASSLGRDGYTF
TRBV9	TRBJ1-1	CASSPTGNTEAFF
TRBV7-9	TRBJ2-3	CASSSGTRMVYF
TRBV5-6	TRBJ2-7	CASSSLGYEQYF
TRBV27	TRBJ2-7	CASSLGGRLEQYF
TRBV6-5	TRBJ2-7	CASSYGGAGGEQYF
TRBV9	TRBJ2-2	CASSKGTANTGELFF
TRBV30	TRBJ1-1	CAWSVGRISEAFF
TRBV7-8	TRBJ2-2	CASSYRIVGDGTGELFF
TRBV2	TRBJ2-3	CASSEGAGGSTDTQYF
TRBV2	TRBJ2-5	CASSVIARETQYF
TRBV30	TRBJ2-5	CAWTQKTLASGETQYF
TRBV30	TRBJ2-2	CAWSAGGAGELFF